This TCR beta chain was profiled in a study of cytomegalovirus exposure and HLA in healthy donors. With respect to this clone: Its cognate antigen is unknown.

Notes on the study in general: Researchers catalogued some 160 TCR beta chains as cytomegalovirus-associated.

Using immunoSEQ multiplex PCR, the repertoire was profiled, and TCRdb retains in-frame clones only, with some absent. The profile shows 90,000 to 110,000 clones, 88% of them singletons. Input material: PBMCs. This clonotype was obtained from a woman between 18 and 29 years old in good health and CMV-seronegative.

This CDR3 is CASSLGSSSGNTIYF. DNA for the CDR3: TGTGCCAGCAGCTTAGGGTCCAGCTCTGGAAACACCATATATTTT. The genes are TRBV7-2 and TRBJ1-3; D uncertain. The V end lost 1 base, the J end lost 0 bases, and 7 bases lay between the germline ends. CDR1 is SGHTA, CDR2 FQGNSA, per germline. CDR3 length: 15 residues.